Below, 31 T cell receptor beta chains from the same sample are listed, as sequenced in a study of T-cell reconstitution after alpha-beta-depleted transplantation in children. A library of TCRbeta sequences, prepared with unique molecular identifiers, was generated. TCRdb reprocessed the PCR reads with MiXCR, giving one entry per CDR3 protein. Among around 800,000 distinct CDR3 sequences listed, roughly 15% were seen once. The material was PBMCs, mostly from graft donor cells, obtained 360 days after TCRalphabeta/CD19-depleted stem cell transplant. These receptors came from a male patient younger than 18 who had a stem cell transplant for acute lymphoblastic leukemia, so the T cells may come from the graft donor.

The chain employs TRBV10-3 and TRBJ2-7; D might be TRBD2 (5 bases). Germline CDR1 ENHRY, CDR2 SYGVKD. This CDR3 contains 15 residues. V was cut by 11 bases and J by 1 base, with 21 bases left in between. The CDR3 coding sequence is TGTGCCGTGGGTCTAGCACCCGAAGTTTCCTACGAGCAGTACTTC. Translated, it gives CAVGLAPEVSYEQYF.

This chain's CDR3 is CSGRRTSGSNEQFF. The CDR3 bases are TGCAGCGGTCGTCGGACTAGCGGGAGTAATGAGCAGTTCTTC. This chain joins TRBV29-1 and TRBJ2-1; 13 bases match TRBD2. The CDR3 loop spans 14 amino acids. The J segment lost 7 bases and the V segment lost 7 bases, leaving 7 bases of the junction unmatched. Germline-derived CDR1 and CDR2 are SQVTM and ANQGSEA.

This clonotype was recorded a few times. The CDR3 DNA follows: TGCGCCAGCAGCCAAGAAGGACCGGGACAAAGAACGTACAATGAGCAGTTCTTC. It translates to CASSQEGPGQRTYNEQFF. The chain employs TRBV4-1 and TRBJ2-1, with D possibly TRBD1 on 6 matching bases. The CDR3 is made up of 18 amino acids. CDR1 is MGHRA, CDR2 YSYEKL, per germline. With 0 bases removed from V and 4 bases from J, the gap between germline ends came to 19 bases.

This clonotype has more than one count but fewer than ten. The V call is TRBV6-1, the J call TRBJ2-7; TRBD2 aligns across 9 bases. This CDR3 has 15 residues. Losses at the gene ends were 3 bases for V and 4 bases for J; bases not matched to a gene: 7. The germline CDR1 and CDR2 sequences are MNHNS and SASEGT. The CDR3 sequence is CASSDGIAGDYEQYF. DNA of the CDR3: TGTGCCAGCAGTGACGGGATAGCGGGAGATTACGAGCAGTACTTC.

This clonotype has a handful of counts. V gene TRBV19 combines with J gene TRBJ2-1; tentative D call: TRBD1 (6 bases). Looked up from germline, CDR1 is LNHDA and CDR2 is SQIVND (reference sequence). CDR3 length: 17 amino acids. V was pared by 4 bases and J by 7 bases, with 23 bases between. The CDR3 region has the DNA TGTGCCAGTAGTACCCGATCGACATCCCAGGGGTTGAATGAGCAGTTCTTC. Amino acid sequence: CASSTRSTSQGLNEQFF.

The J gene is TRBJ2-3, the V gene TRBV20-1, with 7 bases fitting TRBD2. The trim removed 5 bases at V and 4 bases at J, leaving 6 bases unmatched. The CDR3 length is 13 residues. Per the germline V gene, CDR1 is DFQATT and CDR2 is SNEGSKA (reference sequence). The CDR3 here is CSAYRREPDTQYF. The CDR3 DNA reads TGCAGTGCTTACCGGCGGGAGCCAGATACGCAGTATTTT.

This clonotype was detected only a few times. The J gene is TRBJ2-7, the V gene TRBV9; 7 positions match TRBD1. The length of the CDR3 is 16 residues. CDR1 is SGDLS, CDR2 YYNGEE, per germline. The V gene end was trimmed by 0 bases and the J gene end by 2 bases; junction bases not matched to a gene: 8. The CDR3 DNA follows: TGTGCCAGCAGCGTAGCGCCTCGACAGGGAGCCTACGAGCAGTACTTC. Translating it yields CASSVAPRQGAYEQYF.

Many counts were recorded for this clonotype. The CDR3 reads CASSQVGRLNYGYTF. For the CDR3, the DNA is TGCGCCAGCAGCCAAGTGGGTAGACTTAACTATGGCTACACCTTC. The chain carries TRBV4-1 and TRBJ1-2; D remains ambiguous. Germline V lookup: CDR1 MGHRA, CDR2 YSYEKL. V shed 1 base and J shed 1 base, with 10 bases lying between them. The CDR3 totals 15 residues.

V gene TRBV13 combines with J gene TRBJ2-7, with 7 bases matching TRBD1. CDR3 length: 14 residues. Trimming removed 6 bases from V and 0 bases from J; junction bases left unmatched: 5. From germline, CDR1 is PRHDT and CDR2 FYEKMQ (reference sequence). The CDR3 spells CASSNRGFSYEQYF. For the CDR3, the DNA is TGTGCCAGCAGTAACAGGGGATTCTCCTACGAGCAGTACTTC.

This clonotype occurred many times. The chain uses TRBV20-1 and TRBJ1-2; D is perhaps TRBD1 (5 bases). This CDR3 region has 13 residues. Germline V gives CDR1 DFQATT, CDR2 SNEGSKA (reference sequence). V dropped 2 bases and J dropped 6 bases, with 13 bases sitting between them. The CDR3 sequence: CSARSSGRNGYTF. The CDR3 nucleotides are TGCAGTGCTAGATCATCAGGGAGGAATGGCTACACCTTC.

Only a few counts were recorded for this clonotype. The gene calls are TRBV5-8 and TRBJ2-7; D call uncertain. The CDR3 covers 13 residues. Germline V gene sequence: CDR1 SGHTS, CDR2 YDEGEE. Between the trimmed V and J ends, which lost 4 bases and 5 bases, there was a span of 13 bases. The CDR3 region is CASSPLIFDEQYF. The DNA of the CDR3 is TGTGCCAGCAGCCCTCTCATTTTCGACGAGCAGTACTTC.

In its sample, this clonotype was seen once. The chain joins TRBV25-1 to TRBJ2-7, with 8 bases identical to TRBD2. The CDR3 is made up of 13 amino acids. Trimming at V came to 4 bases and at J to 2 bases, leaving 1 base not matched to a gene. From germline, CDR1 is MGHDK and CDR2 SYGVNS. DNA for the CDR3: TGTGCCAGCAGTGTAGCGGGAACCTACGAGCAGTACTTC. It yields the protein CASSVAGTYEQYF.

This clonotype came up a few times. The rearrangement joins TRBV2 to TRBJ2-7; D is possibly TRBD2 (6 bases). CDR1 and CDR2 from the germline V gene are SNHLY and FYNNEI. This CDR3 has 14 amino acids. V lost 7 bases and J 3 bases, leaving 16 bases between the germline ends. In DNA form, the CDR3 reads TGTGCCAGCAATGTCCCGGGAGAAGTCTACGAGCAGTACTTC. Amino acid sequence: CASNVPGEVYEQYF.

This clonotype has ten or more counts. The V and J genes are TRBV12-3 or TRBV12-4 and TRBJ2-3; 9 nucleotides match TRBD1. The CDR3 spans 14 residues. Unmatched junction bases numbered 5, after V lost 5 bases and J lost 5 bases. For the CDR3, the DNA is TGTGCCAGCAGTCCGGACAGGGGACGAGATACGCAGTATTTT. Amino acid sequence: CASSPDRGRDTQYF.

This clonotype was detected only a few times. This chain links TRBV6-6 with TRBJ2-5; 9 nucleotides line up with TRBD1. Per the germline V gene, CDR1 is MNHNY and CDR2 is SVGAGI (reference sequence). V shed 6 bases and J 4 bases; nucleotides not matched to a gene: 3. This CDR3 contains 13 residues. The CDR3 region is CASRDRGGETQYF. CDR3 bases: TGTGCCAGCAGAGACAGGGGGGGAGAGACCCAGTACTTC.

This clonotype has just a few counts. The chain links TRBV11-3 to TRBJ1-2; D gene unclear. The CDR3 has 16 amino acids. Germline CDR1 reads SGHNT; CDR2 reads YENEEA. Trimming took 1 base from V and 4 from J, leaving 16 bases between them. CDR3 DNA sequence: TGTGCCAGCAGCTTAGTAAATATCGGATCTCCCTATGGCTACACCTTC. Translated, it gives CASSLVNIGSPYGYTF.

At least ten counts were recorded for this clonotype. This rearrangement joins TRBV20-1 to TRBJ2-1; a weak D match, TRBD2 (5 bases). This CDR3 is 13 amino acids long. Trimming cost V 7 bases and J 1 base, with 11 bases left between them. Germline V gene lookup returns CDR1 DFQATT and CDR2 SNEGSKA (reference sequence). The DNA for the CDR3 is TGCAGTGTTAGCGAACCGTCCTACAATGAGCAGTTCTTC. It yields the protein CSVSEPSYNEQFF.

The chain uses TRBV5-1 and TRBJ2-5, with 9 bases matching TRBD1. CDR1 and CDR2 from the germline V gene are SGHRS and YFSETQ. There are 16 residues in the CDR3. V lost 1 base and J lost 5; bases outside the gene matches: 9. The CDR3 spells CASSLSGTGSAETQYF. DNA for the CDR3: TGCGCCAGCAGCTTGTCCGGGACAGGGTCGGCGGAGACCCAGTACTTC.

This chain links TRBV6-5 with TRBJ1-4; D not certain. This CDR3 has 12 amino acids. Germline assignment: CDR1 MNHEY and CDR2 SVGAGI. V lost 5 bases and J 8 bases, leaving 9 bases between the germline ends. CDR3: CASSNDLEKLFF. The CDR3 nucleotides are TGTGCCAGCAGTAATGATCTCGAAAAACTGTTTTTT.

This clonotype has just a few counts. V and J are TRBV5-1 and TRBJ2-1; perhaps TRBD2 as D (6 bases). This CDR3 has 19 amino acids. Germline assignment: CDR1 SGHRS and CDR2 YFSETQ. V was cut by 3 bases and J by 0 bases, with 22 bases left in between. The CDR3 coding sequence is TGCGCCAGCAGCTCGCCGAGGGCCAGCGGGCGATCCTCCTACAATGAGCAGTTCTTC. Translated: CASSSPRASGRSSYNEQFF. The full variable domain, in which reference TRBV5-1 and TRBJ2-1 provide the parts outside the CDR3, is KAGVTQTPRYLIKTRGQQVTLSCSPISGHRSVSWYQQTPGQGLQFLFEYFSETQRNKGNFPGRFSGRQFSNSRSEMNVSTLELGDSALYLCASSSPRASGRSSYNEQFFGPGTRLTVL.

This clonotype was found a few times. The CDR3 loop reads CASSPRQGPSSYNEQFF. CDR3 nucleotides: TGTGCCAGCTCACCCCGACAGGGGCCGAGCTCCTACAATGAGCAGTTCTTC. The V gene is TRBV18, the J gene TRBJ2-1; 8 bases align to TRBD1. V shed 3 bases and J 0 bases; nucleotides not matched to a gene: 7. CDR3 length: 17 residues. The germline V gene encodes CDR1 KGHSH and CDR2 LQKENI.

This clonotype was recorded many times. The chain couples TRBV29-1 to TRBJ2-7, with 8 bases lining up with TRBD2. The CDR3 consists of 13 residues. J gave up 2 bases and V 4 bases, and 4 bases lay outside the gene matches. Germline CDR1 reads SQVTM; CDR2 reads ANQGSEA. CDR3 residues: CSVGAGVTYEQYF. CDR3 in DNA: TGCAGCGTTGGAGCGGGAGTAACCTACGAGCAGTACTTC.

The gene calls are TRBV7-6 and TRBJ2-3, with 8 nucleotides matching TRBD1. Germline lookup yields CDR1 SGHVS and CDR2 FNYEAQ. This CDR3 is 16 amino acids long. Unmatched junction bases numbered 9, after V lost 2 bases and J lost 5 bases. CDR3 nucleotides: TGTGCCAGCAGCTTAAGCCCAGGGGGCTATATAGATACGCAGTATTTT. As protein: CASSLSPGGYIDTQYF.

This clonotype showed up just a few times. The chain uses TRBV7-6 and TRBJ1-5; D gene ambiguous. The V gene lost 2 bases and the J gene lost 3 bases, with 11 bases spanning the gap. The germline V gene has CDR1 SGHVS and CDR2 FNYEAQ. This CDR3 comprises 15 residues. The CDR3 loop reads CASSLTADANQPQHF. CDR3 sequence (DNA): TGTGCCAGCAGCTTAACGGCAGACGCCAATCAGCCCCAGCATTTT.

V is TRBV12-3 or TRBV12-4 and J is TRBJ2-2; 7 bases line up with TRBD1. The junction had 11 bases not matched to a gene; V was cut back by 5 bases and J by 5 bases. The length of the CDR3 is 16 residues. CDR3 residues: CASSPAHRGWTGELFF. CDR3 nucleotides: TGTGCCAGCAGTCCGGCTCACAGGGGTTGGACCGGGGAGCTGTTTTTT.

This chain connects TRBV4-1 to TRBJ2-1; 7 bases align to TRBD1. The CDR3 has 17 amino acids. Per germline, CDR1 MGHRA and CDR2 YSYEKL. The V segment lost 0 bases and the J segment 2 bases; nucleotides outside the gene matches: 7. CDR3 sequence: CASSQESGTGAYNEQFF. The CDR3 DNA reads TGCGCCAGCAGCCAAGAATCGGGAACAGGGGCCTACAATGAGCAGTTCTTC.

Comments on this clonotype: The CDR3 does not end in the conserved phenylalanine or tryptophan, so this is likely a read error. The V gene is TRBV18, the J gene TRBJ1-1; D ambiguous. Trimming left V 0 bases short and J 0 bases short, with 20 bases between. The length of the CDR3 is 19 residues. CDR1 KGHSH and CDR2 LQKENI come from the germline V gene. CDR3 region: CASSPPSPRRQSMNTEAFS. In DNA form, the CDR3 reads TGTGCCAGCTCACCACCTTCTCCCCGCAGACAAAGTATGAACACTGAAGCTTTCTCT.

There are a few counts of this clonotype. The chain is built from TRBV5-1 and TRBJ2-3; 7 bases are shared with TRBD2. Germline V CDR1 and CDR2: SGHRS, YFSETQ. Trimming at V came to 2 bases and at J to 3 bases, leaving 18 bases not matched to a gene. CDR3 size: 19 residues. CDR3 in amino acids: CASSFPPRSGNPPTDTQYF. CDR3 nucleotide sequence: TGCGCCAGCAGCTTTCCCCCCCGGAGCGGGAACCCCCCTACAGATACGCAGTATTTT. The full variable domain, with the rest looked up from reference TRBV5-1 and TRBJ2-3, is KAGVTQTPRYLIKTRGQQVTLSCSPISGHRSVSWYQQTPGQGLQFLFEYFSETQRNKGNFPGRFSGRQFSNSRSEMNVSTLELGDSALYLCASSFPPRSGNPPTDTQYFGPGTRLTVL.

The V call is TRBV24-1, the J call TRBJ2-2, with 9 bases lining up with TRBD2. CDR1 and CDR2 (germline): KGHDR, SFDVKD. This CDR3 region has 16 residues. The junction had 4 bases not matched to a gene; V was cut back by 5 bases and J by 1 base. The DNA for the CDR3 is TGTGCCACCAGTGGGGCGACTAGCGGGAACACCGGGGAGCTGTTTTTT. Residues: CATSGATSGNTGELFF.

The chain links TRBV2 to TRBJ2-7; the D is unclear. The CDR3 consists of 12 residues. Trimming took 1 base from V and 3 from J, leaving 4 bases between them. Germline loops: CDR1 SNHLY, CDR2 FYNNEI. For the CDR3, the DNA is TGTGCCAGCAGTGAAGACCTCTACGAGCAGTACTTC. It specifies CASSEDLYEQYF.

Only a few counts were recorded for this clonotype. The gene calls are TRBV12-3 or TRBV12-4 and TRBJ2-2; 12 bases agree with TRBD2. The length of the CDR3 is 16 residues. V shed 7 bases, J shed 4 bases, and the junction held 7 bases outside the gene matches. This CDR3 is CASTPRTSGITGELFF. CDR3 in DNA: TGTGCCAGCACCCCGCGGACTAGCGGGATCACCGGGGAGCTGTTTTTT.